The sequence of this TCR beta chain was determined in a study of identical twins. Study findings and constraints: The degree of excess twin sharing was weaker in beta out-of-frame sequences. Invariant MAIT and iNKT cells are populations that could partly confound zero-insertion analyses.

TCRdb re-called the 5' RACE reads with MiXCR, one entry per CDR3 protein. In the table there are about 890,000 distinct CDR3 sequences, 12% of which are singletons. A few counts support this clonotype. Its antigen is still unknown. The CDR3 sequence is 16 residues long. Trimming cost V 5 bases and J 5 bases, with 19 bases left between them. The same specimen was also included in a second study, on yellow fever vaccine responses in identical twins. That source reports: Reported findings indicate that twins' vaccine T cell responses seemed partially convergent, partially personalized.

This chain connects TRBV12-3 or TRBV12-4 to TRBJ2-1, with D unclear. This clonotype was sampled from a woman aged 18-30 years in good health. The sample was PBMCs. The DNA for the CDR3 is TGTGCCAGCAGTCCGGGTTGGTATTCTAACAACAATGAGCAGTTCTTC. Its protein is CASSPGWYSNNNEQFF.